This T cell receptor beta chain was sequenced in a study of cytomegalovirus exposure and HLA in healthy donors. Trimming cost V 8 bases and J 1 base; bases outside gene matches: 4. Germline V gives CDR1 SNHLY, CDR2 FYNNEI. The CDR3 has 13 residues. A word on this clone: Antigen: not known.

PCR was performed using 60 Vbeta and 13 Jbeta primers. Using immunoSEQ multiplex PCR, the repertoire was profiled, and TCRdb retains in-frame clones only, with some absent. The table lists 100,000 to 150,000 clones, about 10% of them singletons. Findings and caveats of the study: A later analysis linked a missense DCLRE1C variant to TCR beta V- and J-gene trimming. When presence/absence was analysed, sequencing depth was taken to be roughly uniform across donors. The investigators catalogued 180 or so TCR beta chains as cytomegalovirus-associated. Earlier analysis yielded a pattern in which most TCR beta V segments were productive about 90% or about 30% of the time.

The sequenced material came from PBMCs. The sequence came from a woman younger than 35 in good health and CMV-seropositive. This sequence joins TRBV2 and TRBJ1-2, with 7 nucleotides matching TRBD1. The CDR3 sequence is CASRQGINYGYTF. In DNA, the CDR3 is TGTGCCAGCCGACAGGGAATTAACTATGGCTACACCTTC.